This is a list of T cell receptor beta chains from one sample in a study of a mutant IDH1 vaccine in newly diagnosed glioma. Their target antigens are unknown. Produced via immunoSEQ multiplex PCR; TCRdb's table is partial and in-frame only. The sample records tens of thousands of clones, about 85% being singletons. Sequencing was performed on PBMCs, taken from a glioma patient whose treatment included an IDH1 peptide vaccine. These TCRs come from a woman aged 45-59 years with glioma. Both conserved end residues are part of each CDR3. D genes are given only for firm matches. Clone size, where shown, is once, few, many, or a class for clones that have expanded.

clone size: .; J gene: TRBJ1-3; D gene: .; V gene: TRBV6-6; CDR3 DNA: TGTGCCAGCAGTTACTCCCGGGAGAGGGGAAACACCATATATTTT; CDR3 protein: CASSYSRERGNTIYF
clone size: .; J gene: TRBJ2-5; D gene: .; V gene: TRBV7-9; CDR3 DNA: TGTGCCAGCAGCAGAGTGGACGCCGGAGGGGAGACCCAGTACTTC; CDR3 protein: CASSRVDAGGETQYF
clone size: .; J gene: TRBJ1-1; D gene: TRBD1; V gene: TRBV10-1; CDR3 DNA: TGCGCCAGCAGTCCTCCAGGGGGGCGAGAAGCTTTCTTT; CDR3 protein: CASSPPGGREAFF
clone size: .; J gene: TRBJ2-7; D gene: .; V gene: TRBV7-2; CDR3 DNA: TGTGCCAGCAGCTTTGTGCAGAACTCCTACGAGCAGTACTTC; CDR3 protein: CASSFVQNSYEQYF
clone size: .; J gene: TRBJ2-2; D gene: .; V gene: TRBV4-1; CDR3 DNA: TGCGCCAGCAGCCCCACCCCAGGGCGGGGCCGAGGCACCGGGGAGCTGTTTTTT; CDR3 protein: CASSPTPGRGRGTGELFF
clone size: .; J gene: TRBJ2-1; D gene: .; V gene: TRBV9; CDR3 DNA: TGTGCCAGCAGCCTCGAGGGGCAAAACTCCTACAATGAGCAGTTCTTC; CDR3 protein: CASSLEGQNSYNEQFF
clone size: .; J gene: TRBJ1-4; D gene: .; V gene: TRBV28; CDR3 DNA: TGTGCCAGCAGTTGGGCGTCAACTAATGAAAAACTGTTTTTT; CDR3 protein: CASSWASTNEKLFF
clone size: once; J gene: TRBJ2-7; D gene: .; V gene: TRBV28; CDR3 DNA: TGTGCCGGGGCAGGTCCTTCCTACGAGCAGTACTTC; CDR3 protein: CAGAGPSYEQYF
clone size: .; J gene: TRBJ2-1; D gene: .; V gene: TRBV28; CDR3 DNA: TGTGCCAGCAGTGTCTCAGGGAGGGGGAATGAGCAGTTCTTC; CDR3 protein: CASSVSGRGNEQFF
clone size: once; J gene: TRBJ2-6; D gene: TRBD1; V gene: TRBV28; CDR3 DNA: TGTGCCAGCAGTCCGCAGGGGGCGCGGGGCAACGTCCTGACTTTC; CDR3 protein: CASSPQGARGNVLTF
clone size: .; J gene: TRBJ2-1; D gene: TRBD2; V gene: TRBV4-2; CDR3 DNA: TGTGCCAGCAGCCAATCTGTCAGCGGGAGCTCCTACAATGAGCAGTTCTTC; CDR3 protein: CASSQSVSGSSYNEQFF
clone size: .; J gene: TRBJ2-1; D gene: .; V gene: TRBV11-3; CDR3 DNA: TGTGCCAGCAGCTCCCAATCTAGCTACAATGAGCAGTTCTTC; CDR3 protein: CASSSQSSYNEQFF
clone size: .; J gene: TRBJ2-1; D gene: .; V gene: TRBV29-1; CDR3 DNA: TGCAGCGTTTCCGGACTGGGCTACAATGAGCAGTTCTTC; CDR3 protein: CSVSGLGYNEQFF
clone size: .; J gene: TRBJ2-7; D gene: .; V gene: TRBV19; CDR3 DNA: TGTGCCAGTAGTATCGGTAACGAGCAGTACTTC; CDR3 protein: CASSIGNEQYF
clone size: once; J gene: TRBJ1-1; D gene: .; V gene: TRBV19; CDR3 DNA: TGTGCCAGTAGTATAGCGTGGCAGGGAGGACCGAACACTGAAGCTTTCTTT; CDR3 protein: CASSIAWQGGPNTEAFF
clone size: .; J gene: TRBJ2-7; D gene: TRBD1; V gene: TRBV7-8; CDR3 DNA: TGTGCCAGCAGGTCGATCGGACAGGGGTTCGAGCAGTACTTC; CDR3 protein: CASRSIGQGFEQYF
clone size: .; J gene: TRBJ1-5; D gene: TRBD1; V gene: TRBV6-1; CDR3 DNA: TGTGCCAGCAGTGAAGAGGTGACAGGGCGTCATCAGCCCCAGCATTTT; CDR3 protein: CASSEEVTGRHQPQHF
clone size: few; J gene: TRBJ1-5; D gene: .; V gene: TRBV19; CDR3 DNA: TGTGCCAGTAGTACGCCAGCCGGGAATCAGCCCCAGCATTTT; CDR3 protein: CASSTPAGNQPQHF
clone size: once; J gene: TRBJ1-1; D gene: .; V gene: TRBV7-3; CDR3 DNA: TGTGCCAGCAGCTTATGGATGAACACTGAAGCTTTCTTT; CDR3 protein: CASSLWMNTEAFF
clone size: .; J gene: TRBJ2-1; D gene: TRBD2; V gene: TRBV18; CDR3 DNA: TGTGCCAGCTCACAGACTAGCGGTAATGAGCAGTTCTTC; CDR3 protein: CASSQTSGNEQFF
clone size: .; J gene: TRBJ2-7; D gene: TRBD2; V gene: TRBV6-1; CDR3 DNA: TGTGCCAGCAGTGAAGGACTAGCTAAATACGAGCAGTACTTC; CDR3 protein: CASSEGLAKYEQYF
clone size: .; J gene: TRBJ1-2; D gene: .; V gene: TRBV5-1; CDR3 DNA: TGCGCCAGCAGCTTAGGACAGAATTTGGACTATGGCTACACCTTC; CDR3 protein: CASSLGQNLDYGYTF
clone size: .; J gene: TRBJ2-5; D gene: .; V gene: TRBV4-1; CDR3 DNA: TGCGCCAGCAGCCATCTCAGTGGGGAGACCCAGTACTTC; CDR3 protein: CASSHLSGETQYF
clone size: .; J gene: TRBJ2-3; D gene: TRBD2; V gene: TRBV9; CDR3 DNA: TGTGCCAGCAGCGCACATGGGACTAGCGGAACCACAGATACGCAGTATTTT; CDR3 protein: CASSAHGTSGTTDTQYF
clone size: .; J gene: TRBJ2-1; D gene: TRBD2; V gene: TRBV27; CDR3 DNA: TGTGCCAGCGCGTTTTACTCTAGCGGGAGGGCGTCTTCCAATTACAATGAGCAGTTCTTC; CDR3 protein: CASAFYSSGRASSNYNEQFF
clone size: .; J gene: TRBJ2-1; D gene: TRBD1; V gene: TRBV27; CDR3 DNA: TGTGCCAGCAGTTTATCGTGGGACAGAGCCGATGAGCAGTTCTTC; CDR3 protein: CASSLSWDRADEQFF
clone size: .; J gene: TRBJ1-2; D gene: .; V gene: TRBV5-1; CDR3 DNA: TGCGCCAGCAGCTTGGACGACGCTACTTATGGCTACACCTTC; CDR3 protein: CASSLDDATYGYTF
clone size: .; J gene: TRBJ2-2; D gene: TRBD2; V gene: TRBV7-9; CDR3 DNA: TGTGCCAGCAGCTTGGGACTAGTCAGTCCCGGGGAGCTGTTTTTT; CDR3 protein: CASSLGLVSPGELFF
clone size: .; J gene: TRBJ2-5; D gene: .; V gene: TRBV5-1; CDR3 DNA: TGCGCCAGCAGCCTGAGGGTGACAGTAGGGCTTCAAGAGACCCAGTACTTC; CDR3 protein: CASSLRVTVGLQETQYF
clone size: .; J gene: TRBJ2-5; D gene: TRBD1; V gene: TRBV7-2; CDR3 DNA: TGTGCCAGCAGCCCATGGACAGGCCAAGAGACCCAGTACTTC; CDR3 protein: CASSPWTGQETQYF
clone size: .; J gene: TRBJ2-1; D gene: .; V gene: TRBV19; CDR3 DNA: TGTGCCAGTAGAGTCGGTCTCGGGCGAGATTCTTACAATGAGCAGTTCTTC; CDR3 protein: CASRVGLGRDSYNEQFF